The T cell receptor beta chain under discussion was sequenced for a study of beta chain features in type 1 diabetes. Study information: Taken together, all samples contributed 107,917,701 examined sorted cells. Broader study findings: Type 1 diabetes patients showed fewer insertions and more deletions at VDJ junctions. Within each of all four CD4+ subsets, Type 1 diabetes patients had TCRB CDR3s that were moderately but significantly shorter.

V was clipped by 1 base and J by 0 bases, with 4 bases between them. The CDR3 sequence is 13 residues long. The V gene's germline CDR1 is SGDLS and CDR2 YYNGEE. A note on this clone: Its antigen is unknown.

What was sequenced were expressed TCRB transcripts, since all of the isolated RNA had been reverse transcribed. This table comes from immunoSEQ multiplex PCR, and its TCRdb copy is limited to in-frame clones, with some not included. The repertoire holds 600,000 to 700,000 clones, with under 15% as singletons. The specimen sequenced was naive CD4+ T cells from blood. The TCR sequence derives from a man aged 25 to 45 with type 1 diabetes. V gene TRBV9 combines with J gene TRBJ1-1; unclear D gene. The CDR3: CASSVNLNTEAFF. The CDR3 nucleotides are TGTGCCAGCAGCGTAAATTTGAACACTGAAGCTTTCTTT.